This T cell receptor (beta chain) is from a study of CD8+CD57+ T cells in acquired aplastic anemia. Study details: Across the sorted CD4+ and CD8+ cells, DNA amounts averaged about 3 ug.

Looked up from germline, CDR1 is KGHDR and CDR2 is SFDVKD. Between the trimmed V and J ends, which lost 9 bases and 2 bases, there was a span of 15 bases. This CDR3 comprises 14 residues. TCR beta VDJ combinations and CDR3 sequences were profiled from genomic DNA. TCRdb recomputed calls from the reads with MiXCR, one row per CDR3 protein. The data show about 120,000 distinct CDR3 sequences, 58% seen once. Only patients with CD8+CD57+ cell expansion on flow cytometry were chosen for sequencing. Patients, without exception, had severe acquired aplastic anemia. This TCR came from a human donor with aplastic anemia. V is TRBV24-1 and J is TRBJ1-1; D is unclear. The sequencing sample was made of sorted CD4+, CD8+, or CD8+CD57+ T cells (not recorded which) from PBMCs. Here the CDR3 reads CATRGVGINTEAFF. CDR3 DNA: TGTGCCACCCGGGGAGTTGGCATAAACACTGAAGCTTTCTTT.